A single sample is the source of the 4 T cell receptor beta chains below, sequenced in a study of T cell responses to AZD1222 COVID-19 vaccine. Data came from immunoSEQ multiplex PCR; TCRdb stores just in-frame clones and leaves some out. This sample yields around 130,000 clones, of which 88% are seen a single time; approximately 19% belongs to the top ten. The sample consisted of peripheral blood, taken on day 0 of MenACWY control vaccination. The source is an adult in good health.

The V and J genes are TRBV5-1 and TRBJ2-6; possible D gene TRBD1, 5 bases. Deletions cut 4 bases from V and 4 bases from J, with 9 bases between. CDR3 length equals 14 residues. In germline, CDR1 is SGHRS, CDR2 YFSETQ. DNA for the CDR3: TGCGCCAGCAGCGTCAGGGCCGGGGCCAACGTCCTGACTTTC. It specifies CASSVRAGANVLTF.

The gene calls are TRBV5-1 and TRBJ2-7; maybe TRBD1 (7 bases). The CDR3 has 14 residues. The V gene's germline CDR1 is SGHRS and CDR2 YFSETQ. The ends were cut back, 3 bases at V and 7 bases at J, with 17 bases in the middle. The CDR3 DNA follows: TGCGCCAGCAGCTGGTCAACAGGGGACTCAGAGCAGTACTTC. Protein product: CASSWSTGDSEQYF.

CDR3 residues: CASSHRGHEQYF. The DNA of the CDR3 is TGTGCCAGCAGTCACAGGGGCCACGAGCAGTACTTC. This chain links TRBV6-5 with TRBJ2-7, with TRBD1 matching 7 bases. V gave up 5 bases and J gave up 5 bases; unmatched junction bases: 3. The CDR3 consists of 12 residues. Germline CDR1 and CDR2: MNHEY and SVGAGI.

The chain combines TRBV4-1 with TRBJ2-3, with unresolved D. V lost 6 bases, J lost 0 bases, and 16 bases lay in between. The CDR3 sequence is 16 residues long. Looked up from germline, CDR1 is MGHRA and CDR2 is YSYEKL. The CDR3 bases are TGCGCCAGCAGTCCTCTGCTGGTCTCTAGCACAGATACGCAGTATTTT. Protein: CASSPLLVSSTDTQYF.